Presented here are 19 T cell receptor beta chains from one specimen sequenced in a study of control samples from healthy donors and cancer patients. The protocol was immunoSEQ multiplex PCR, while the TCRdb copy is restricted to in-frame clones and leaves out a portion. The sample includes some 20,000 clones, roughly 84% of them seen just once. The sample consisted of PBMCs. Receptors were obtained from a woman aged 70 to 79 with colorectal cancer.

This chain joins TRBV12-3 or TRBV12-4 and TRBJ1-6; weak D call: TRBD1 (5 bases). This CDR3 region has 12 residues. The V end was cut by 10 bases, the J end by 7 bases, with 11 bases between. CDR3 residues: CATRRTNSPLHF. The CDR3 region has the DNA TGTGCCACCCGGCGGACAAATTCACCCCTCCACTTT.

J is TRBJ2-7 and V is TRBV10-2, with 14 bases lining up with TRBD2. Germline trimming cut 6 bases from V and 2 bases from J; bases unmatched to any gene: 6. The CDR3 is made up of 16 amino acids. The V gene's germline CDR1 is WSHSY and CDR2 SAAADI. For the CDR3, the DNA is TGCGCCAGCAGATACGGGACTAGCGGGGGTACCTACGAGCAGTACTTC. It translates to CASRYGTSGGTYEQYF.

V is TRBV6-2 or TRBV6-3 and J is TRBJ2-3; 12 positions match TRBD1. J was trimmed by 7 bases and V by 5 bases; bases with no gene match: 4. Germline V gene sequence: CDR1 MNHEY, CDR2 SVGEGT. There are 14 residues in the CDR3. This CDR3 is CASSGTGGRNTQYF. DNA of the CDR3: TGTGCCAGCAGTGGGACAGGGGGCAGGAATACGCAGTATTTT.

CDR3 sequence reads: CASSLSGGAYNEQFF. The CDR3 bases are TGCGCCAGCAGCCTTAGCGGGGGGGCTTACAATGAGCAGTTCTTC. The chain links TRBV4-1 to TRBJ2-1; 11 bases align to TRBD2. The CDR3 extends over 15 amino acids. Trimming removed 4 bases from V and 4 bases from J; junction bases left unmatched: 3. Germline CDR1 is MGHRA and CDR2 is YSYEKL.

The chain links TRBV12-3 or TRBV12-4 to TRBJ1-5; TRBD1 is a possible D gene (5 bases). V dropped 7 bases and J dropped 2 bases, with 9 bases sitting between them. This CDR3 region has 13 residues. The CDR3 here is CASMRGGNQPQHF. The CDR3 region has the DNA TGTGCCAGCATGCGAGGGGGCAATCAGCCCCAGCATTTT.

In this sample, this clone turned up a few times. J is TRBJ1-2 and V is TRBV5-6, with a weak D call TRBD1 (5 bases). There are 15 residues in the CDR3. The germline V gene encodes CDR1 SGHDT and CDR2 YYEEEE. Deletions cut 4 bases from V and 10 bases from J, with 23 bases between. CDR3 nucleotide sequence: TGTGCCAGCAGCCCCCTGGCGGGGCCTCCCTTGTCCTACACCTTC. This codes for CASSPLAGPPLSYTF.

This clone was recorded a few times. This chain uses TRBV4-1 with TRBJ1-6; no clear D. The germline gives CDR1 MGHRA, CDR2 YSYEKL. V lost 0 bases, J lost 6 bases, and 12 bases lay in between. CDR3 size: 16 residues. The CDR3 here is CASSQDMAAFNSPLHF. The DNA for the CDR3 is TGCGCCAGCAGCCAAGATATGGCAGCATTTAATTCACCCCTCCACTTT.

CDR3 DNA sequence: TGTGCTAGTGGTCCCCCCGCGGGGGCTAGTCAGCCCCAGCATTTT. Its translation is CASGPPAGASQPQHF. The chain is built from TRBV12-5 and TRBJ1-5, with D perhaps matching TRBD1 (6 bases). The CDR3 has 15 residues. The germline V gene has CDR1 LGHNT and CDR2 FRNRAP. V was cut by 5 bases and J by 6 bases, with 17 bases left in between.

The rearrangement uses TRBV7-8 and TRBJ1-2; D is possibly TRBD1 (5 bases). The CDR3 runs 13 residues. CDR1 and CDR2 (germline): SGHVS, FQNEAQ. Trimming removed 5 bases at V and 4 bases at J, with 11 bases between. The CDR3, as DNA: TGTGCCAGCAGCGCCGGGGGGGGCTATGGCTACACCTTC. Translating it yields CASSAGGGYGYTF.

This clone was found a few times. The chain uses TRBV7-8 and TRBJ2-7; TRBD1 aligns across 12 bases. The CDR3 contains 15 residues. With V trimmed by 4 bases and J by 4 bases, 5 bases remained unmatched. Germline CDR1 and CDR2: SGHVS and FQNEAQ. The CDR3 protein is CASSSWDRGPYEQYF. DNA for the CDR3: TGTGCCAGCAGCTCCTGGGACAGGGGGCCGTACGAGCAGTACTTC.

The chain links TRBV5-1 to TRBJ2-3; perhaps TRBD1 as D (5 bases). CDR3 length: 14 amino acids. The V end was cut by 4 bases, the J end by 3 bases, with 12 bases between. Germline V gene data show CDR1 as SGHRS and CDR2 as YFSETQ. CDR3 DNA sequence: TGCGCCAGCAGCGTCTGGGGCGAGACAGATACGCAGTATTTT. This codes for CASSVWGETDTQYF.

This clone appeared once. The CDR3 nucleotides read TGTGCCAGCAGCCTATTTAAGCGCTATGAGCAGTTCTTC. This sequence encodes CASSLFKRYEQFF. The chain is built from TRBV6-2 or TRBV6-3 and TRBJ2-1; no definite D call. Trimming removed 6 bases from V and 8 bases from J, with 14 bases in between. The CDR3 runs 13 residues. CDR1 is MNHEY, CDR2 SVGEGT, per germline.

The genes are TRBV10-3 and TRBJ1-1; no clear D. The germline V gene encodes CDR1 ENHRY and CDR2 SYGVKD. The CDR3 extends over 12 amino acids. Trimming removed 10 bases from V and 3 bases from J, with 12 bases in between. This CDR3 reads CATRPGDTEAFF. CDR3 coding DNA: TGTGCCACCAGGCCCGGGGACACTGAAGCTTTCTTT.

The rearrangement links TRBV5-1 to TRBJ2-1; D is unresolved. The CDR3 is 16 residues long. Trimming took 4 bases from V and 3 from J, leaving 17 bases between them. CDR1 and CDR2 from the germline V gene are SGHRS and YFSETQ. CDR3 bases: TGCGCCAGCAGCCCCCATGGGGATAGAGGCTACAATGAGCAGTTCTTC. It codes for CASSPHGDRGYNEQFF.

This clone was seen only a few times. J is TRBJ2-7 and V is TRBV14; maybe TRBD2 (5 bases). Germline CDR1 is SGHDN and CDR2 is FVKESK. V was trimmed by 4 bases and J by 3 bases, leaving 13 bases between them. This CDR3 has 14 amino acids. Written as DNA, the CDR3 is TGTGCCAGCAGCCCGGATTTAACTAGCTACGAGCAGTACTTC. This gives the protein CASSPDLTSYEQYF.

The chain carries TRBV7-9 and TRBJ2-1; D possibly matches TRBD1 or TRBD2 (5 bases each). Trimming took 5 bases from V and 5 from J, leaving 19 bases between them. CDR1 is SEHNR, CDR2 FQNEAQ, per germline (reference sequence). This CDR3 is built from 16 residues. CDR3 nucleotide sequence: TGTGCCAGCAGCCCACTTAAGGGGCCGACTAACAATGAGCAGTTCTTC. The encoded protein is CASSPLKGPTNNEQFF.

The chain uses TRBV7-2 and TRBJ2-3; tentatively, D is TRBD1 (6 bases). Germline V gene lookup returns CDR1 SGHTA and CDR2 FQGNSA. The CDR3 is 14 residues long. The ends were cut back, 5 bases at V and 4 bases at J, with 13 bases in the middle. The CDR3 sequence: CASSPTGNADTQYF. The CDR3 DNA follows: TGTGCCAGCAGCCCAACAGGGAACGCAGATACGCAGTATTTT.

The chain is built from TRBV9 and TRBJ1-1; no definite D call. V shed 2 bases and J shed 0 bases, with 14 bases lying between them. The germline gives CDR1 SGDLS, CDR2 YYNGEE. The length of the CDR3 is 16 residues. The CDR3 sequence: CASSVSQDNLNTEAFF. The DNA of the CDR3 is TGTGCCAGCAGCGTGTCCCAGGATAACTTGAACACTGAAGCTTTCTTT.

This rearrangement joins TRBV4-2 to TRBJ2-5; 9 bases are shared with TRBD1. Germline V lookup: CDR1 LGHNA, CDR2 YNFKEQ. This CDR3 is built from 16 residues. V lost 4 bases and J lost 1; bases outside the gene matches: 7. CDR3 protein: CASSREGTGFQETQYF. CDR3 DNA: TGTGCCAGCAGCCGGGAGGGGACAGGGTTCCAAGAGACCCAGTACTTC.